This T cell receptor beta chain was captured in a study of blood T cell repertoires in COVID-19. The wider study: Acute and convalescent COVID-19 specimens originated in the United States, Italy and Spain.

Original handling: It was from reference gene primer amplification that nucleated cell counts were estimated. The method was immunoSEQ multiplex PCR; TCRdb's version includes in-frame clones alone and lacks a portion of them. V and J calls and clone size follow that table, whereas D and trimming were derived from the DNA. Of fewer than 350,000 clones detected, over 75% appear once; the ten largest clones hold approximately 1%. The age range of participants was roughly 18 to 90 years, with residence in about 25 US areas. In assigning cohorts, the study relied on participant-reported clinical history. The length of the CDR3 is 18 residues.

V and J are TRBV21-1 and TRBJ2-3; the table gives TRBD2 as D, unverified against the DNA. TRBV21-1 is noted as a pseudogene. The source of this sequence is a woman aged 30 to 39 who had recovered from COVID-19. Sequencing used PBMCs or T cells enriched from blood (not recorded which). CDR3 protein: CASSKSSGEETSTDTQYF. Written as DNA, the CDR3 is TGTGCCAGCAGCAAGTCTAGCGGGGAGGAAACTAGCACAGATACGCAGTATTTT.